This TCR beta chain comes out of a study of T cell responses to AZD1222 COVID-19 vaccine (dated by TCRdb to the early 2020s). With respect to the entire study: AZD1222 recipients whose second dose came at about 4 weeks and those whose second dose came at about 12 weeks were combined into one group, since spike-specific TCR depth and breadth did not differ between the two schedules. TCR sequencing covered some 240 trial participants: 200 to 220 given two doses of AZD1222 and some 25 given two doses of MenACWY control vaccine. Trial participants were enrolled by age into subgroups of 18-55, 56-69 and 70-plus years, and around 140, 26 and 57 TCR-sequenced participants, respectively, were included in these subgroups.

The sample's time point label is to be understood as: baseline before first vaccination. The vaccinee samples were drawn from two UK trials, COV001 and COV002, one of which was a single-blind randomized controlled phase 2/3 trial testing AZD1222 (ChAdOx1 nCoV-19) in healthy adults. For TCRbeta chain sequencing, PBMC samples from trial participants were taken at day 0 and at day 28 after the second dose. About this clone itself: This receptor's antigen is unknown. Qualities for individual bases were not recorded, and no much larger clone is one base off.

The CDR3 regions of human TCRbeta chains were analyzed by immunosequencing. Per the source publication's procedure: TCRs in the repertoires were matched against a reference library of SARS-CoV-2-specific TCRs that had been generated with the MIRA antigen-specificity platform. Breadth was defined as the fraction of unique TCRs that were SARS-CoV-2-associated, and depth was defined as the fraction of total T cells that were SARS-CoV-2-associated. Using the MIRA data, each spike-specific TCR was assigned both to the spike region to which the TCR was reactive and to a CD4 or CD8 class. Log10-transformed breadth and depth values were compared by one-way ANOVA with Sidak's multiple comparisons tests. TCRdb limited this immuneACCESS table to in-frame rearrangements with V and J called. A share of clones is missing; checked studies link under half to unresolved V genes, and the rest is unexplained. The D gene and trimming were derived from the DNA, and the V and J assignments and clone size from that table. This sample holds about 180,000 clones; 91% were observed only once. The top ten hold approximately 2% of the sample.

The full study reports these points: Vaccine-associated CD4 TCRs spanned the whole spike protein, with dominant responses in regions 160-218 and 743-854. Because no day 14 peak-response samples were available, repertoires were characterized only after the peak T cell response. Conclusions about previously exposed vaccinees were limited because only six or seven AZD1222 recipients were SARS-CoV-2 seropositive at baseline. Participants were mostly white British, with more females than males. The authors suggested clonal diversity may have been underestimated. The 56-69-year group was small, and its depth increase did not reach significance, likely because of low power. A significant rise in spike-specific TCR breadth and depth was observed after two AZD1222 doses relative to day 0 and relative to MenACWY recipients. Nearly half of unique spike-specific TCRs reportedly recognized epitopes outside regions mutated in the B.1.351 and B.1.1.7 variants.

Reading from cysteine to phenylalanine, the CDR3 counts 14 amino acids. Only the CDR3 portion is preserved as DNA: 42 bases, with reading frame beginning at the first base. V was cut back by 2 bases and J by 4 bases, leaving a gap of 10 bases between them. CDR1 and CDR2 are read off the germline V gene (reference sequence) as LNHDA and SQIVND. The input for sequencing was peripheral blood, taken on day 0 of AZD1222 vaccination. This chain is built from TRBV19 and TRBJ2-3; the D gene is unclear. The receptor's source is an adult in good health. The CDR3 protein sequence reads: CASSITPGADTQYF. The DNA sequence follows: TGTGCCAGTAGTATAACTCCTGGGGCAGATACGCAGTATTTT.